Below are 23 T cell receptor beta chains sequenced from a single sample in a study of T cell clonality in common variable immunodeficiency. Libraries were prepared by immunoSEQ multiplex PCR; TCRdb keeps only in-frame clonotypes and omits some of them. In total the sample includes under 45,000 clones, none of them seen once. The sample taken for sequencing was peripheral blood mononuclear cells. The receptors come from a person aged 18 to 75 in good health.

In this sample, this clone turned up a few times. The sequenced fragment ends 3 residues before the CDR3 boundary, so the rest is inferred from the germline J gene. The chain combines TRBV5-6 with TRBJ1-4, with 8 bases lining up with TRBD1. The CDR3 is 15 amino acids. Germline V gene sequence: CDR1 SGHDT, CDR2 YYEEEE. V lost 1 base and J lost 7; bases outside the gene matches: 6. CDR3 bases read: TGTGCCAGCAGCTTGTGGCAGGGGGCGTCTGAAAAA. Protein sequence: CASSLWQGASEK. The entire CDR3 reads CASSLWQGASEKLFF. Full variable domain (outside the CDR3, taken from reference TRBV5-6 and TRBJ1-4): DAGVTQSPTHLIKTRGQQVTLRCSPKSGHDTVSWYQQALGQGPQFIFQYYEEEERQRGNFPDRFSGHQFPNYSSELNVNALLLGDSALYLCASSLWQGASEKLFFGSGTQLSVL.

This clone has ten or more counts. The read terminates 3 residues ahead of where the CDR3 ends, so the germline J gene completes it. The rearrangement links TRBV7-2 to TRBJ1-2; the match to TRBD1 covers 7 bases. The germline gives CDR1 SGHTA, CDR2 FQGNSA. This CDR3 has 14 amino acids. The V segment lost 2 bases and the J segment 2 bases; nucleotides outside the gene matches: 2. CDR3: CASSLRGQNYGYTF. CDR3 bases read: TGTGCCAGCAGCTTAAGGGGACAGAACTATGGC.

This clone was seen ten or more times. CDR3 sequence reads: CASSLTSGRGRETQYF. The covered CDR3 bases are TGTGCCAGCAGCTTAACTTCCGGCCGCGGGCGGGAGACC. V usage is TRBV7-3 and J usage is TRBJ2-5; the D gene is possibly TRBD2 (5 bases). The read halts 3 residues ahead of the CDR3 end, with the missing end drawn from the germline J gene. CDR3 length: 16 residues. Germline CDR1 SGHTA, CDR2 FQGTGA. The V and J ends lost 0 bases and 5 bases respectively, with 16 bases between them.

This clone has just a few counts. The read falls 3 residues short of the CDR3 end, and the missing part is taken from the germline J gene. This chain uses TRBV5-5 with TRBJ1-5; D call uncertain. The CDR3 totals 14 residues. Between the trimmed V and J ends, which lost 0 bases and 4 bases, there was a span of 8 bases. The V gene's germline CDR1 is SGHKS and CDR2 YYEKEE (reference sequence). The sequenced CDR3 bases are TGTGCCAGCAGCTTGGTCGGCGGGAATCAGCCC. The encoded protein is CASSLVGGNQP. In full, the CDR3 reads CASSLVGGNQPQHF.

This clone has ten or more counts. The read terminates 3 residues before the CDR3 end, so the remaining end is supplied by the germline J gene. The chain is built from TRBV14 and TRBJ2-5, with 7 positions matching TRBD1. In germline, CDR1 is SGHDN, CDR2 FVKESK. This CDR3 has 14 residues. Losses at the gene ends were 4 bases for V and 3 bases for J; bases not matched to a gene: 5. The CDR3 sequence: CASSLTGSEETQYF. CDR3 bases read: TGTGCCAGCAGCCTGACAGGGTCGGAAGAGACC.

This clone was seen many times. The read stops 3 residues short of the end of the CDR3; the missing end is completed from the germline J gene. The chain joins TRBV24-1 to TRBJ2-7; D is perhaps TRBD1 (5 bases). Trimming cost V 0 bases and J 4 bases, with 15 bases left between them. This CDR3 comprises 16 residues. The V gene's germline CDR1 is KGHDR and CDR2 SFDVKD. The sequenced CDR3 bases are TGTGCCACCAGTGATTTGCATAGCCAGGGAAGTTACGAG. The encoded protein is CATSDLHSQGSYE. Given in full, the CDR3 is CATSDLHSQGSYEQYF.

This clone was counted many times. From the germline J gene comes the end of the CDR3, since the read stops 3 residues before it. The J gene is TRBJ1-1, the V gene TRBV30; D remains ambiguous. From germline, CDR1 is GTSNPN and CDR2 SVGIG (reference sequence). The V and J ends lost 6 bases and 0 bases respectively, with 14 bases between them. The CDR3 runs to 14 residues. The DNA read from the CDR3 is TGTGCCTGCTCCTCTGAAGTAGTGAACACTGAA. It translates to CACSSEVVNTE. From start to end, the CDR3 is CACSSEVVNTEAFF.

To note about this clone: The CDR3 is cut off 3 residues early in the read; its end comes from the germline J gene. V usage is TRBV6-2 or TRBV6-3 and J usage is TRBJ2-3; 10 bases match TRBD1. The CDR3 has 15 residues. Germline loops: CDR1 MNHEY, CDR2 SVGEGT. CDR3 DNA, as far as it was read: TGTGCCAGCAGCCCCGGGACAGGGGTCGCGGAGACG. This translates into CASSPGTGVAET. The whole CDR3 is CASSPGTGVAETQYF.

This clone was recorded at least ten times. With the read ending 3 residues before the CDR3 end, the germline J gene is used to fill in that end. The rearrangement joins TRBV6-2 or TRBV6-3 to TRBJ2-7; a possible D gene is TRBD1 (6 bases). The CDR3 has 15 residues. Germline CDR1 and CDR2: MNHEY and SVGEGT. The V and J ends lost 6 bases and 0 bases respectively, with 15 bases between them. The sequenced part of the CDR3 DNA is TGTGCCAGCAGGTACCTCACAGGGAGCTCCTACGAG. This encodes CASRYLTGSSYE. The whole CDR3 is CASRYLTGSSYEQYF.

This clone has just a few counts. Sequencing ends 3 residues short of the CDR3 end; the germline J gene provides the rest. The chain has TRBV18 and TRBJ2-2, with TRBD1 matching 10 bases. V lost 6 bases to trimming and J lost 4 bases; unmatched junction nucleotides: 5. CDR1 is KGHSH, CDR2 LQKENI, per germline. CDR3 size: 15 residues. The CDR3 is CASSRQGALTGELFF. The sequenced part of the CDR3 DNA is TGTGCCAGCTCTCGACAGGGGGCCCTCACCGGGGAG.

Sample share makes this clone medium-sized. CDR3 region: CASSFYRGFYEQYF. CDR3 DNA (partial): TGCGCCAGCAGCTTTTATCGAGGGTTCTACGAG. The chain links TRBV5-1 to TRBJ2-7; TRBD2 is a possible D gene (5 bases). Read sequence stops 3 residues before the CDR3 end, and the germline J gene provides the missing end. V was clipped by 2 bases and J by 3 bases, with 12 bases between them. This CDR3 has 14 residues. CDR1 is SGHRS and CDR2 is YFSETQ in the germline V gene.

This clone was recorded a few times. Coverage ceases 3 residues before the CDR3 finishes, and the germline J gene fills in the end. The chain has TRBV7-8 and TRBJ1-1, with TRBD1 matching 7 bases. The V gene's germline CDR1 is SGHVS and CDR2 FQNEAQ. This CDR3 has 15 amino acids. The sequenced part of the CDR3 DNA is TGTGCCAGCAGCTTAGTTGGCAGGGGGTTGGTGCCA. The encoded protein is CASSLVGRGLVP. The whole CDR3 reads CASSLVGRGLVPAFF. The variable domain in full, with the rest retrieved from reference TRBV7-8 and TRBJ1-1, is GAGVSQSPRYKVAKRGQDVALRCDPISGHVSLFWYQQALGQGPEFLTYFQNEAQLDKSGLPSDRFFAERPEGSVSTLKIQRTQQEDSAVYLCASSLVGRGLVPAFFGQGTRLTVV.

This clone was seen only a few times. The CDR3 end is not reached by the read, which stops 3 residues before it; the germline J gene fills it in. The V gene is TRBV5-1, the J gene TRBJ2-1; 8 nucleotides line up with TRBD1. Germline trimming cut 4 bases from V and 7 bases from J; bases unmatched to any gene: 22. Germline V gene data show CDR1 as SGHRS and CDR2 as YFSETQ. The CDR3 loop spans 19 amino acids. CDR3 bases read: TGCGCCAGCAGCCCGTGGACAGGGTTAGCCCAAGAGGATACGAATGAG. It specifies CASSPWTGLAQEDTNE. The full-length CDR3 reads as CASSPWTGLAQEDTNEQFF.

This clone was recorded at least ten times. The CDR3 end falls 3 residues outside the read, so it is completed with the germline J gene. The gene calls are TRBV10-3 and TRBJ1-5; 9 nucleotides match TRBD1. In germline, CDR1 is ENHRY, CDR2 SYGVKD. The ends lost 10 bases at V and 7 bases at J; junction bases unmatched: 11. The CDR3 runs to 14 residues. CDR3 sequence reads: CATRDRERGQPQHF. Incomplete CDR3 DNA: TGTGCCACCCGGGACAGGGAGAGAGGGCAGCCC.

This clone was counted only a few times. The CDR3 sequence: CASSHRQGLGETQYF. The sequenced part of the CDR3 DNA is TGTGCCAGCTCACACAGACAGGGGCTCGGAGAGACC. The chain employs TRBV18 and TRBJ2-5, with 8 bases that match TRBD1. The read gets to within 3 residues of the CDR3 end, and the germline J gene fills in the rest. The CDR3 covers 15 residues. The ends lost 4 bases at V and 4 bases at J; junction bases unmatched: 8. The germline CDR1 and CDR2 sequences are KGHSH and LQKENI.

This clone was seen at least ten times. CDR3 protein: CASSSGTRTNEQYF. The CDR3 DNA, read in part, is TGTGCCAGCAGCTCCGGGACAAGGACCAACGAG. The rearrangement uses TRBV7-9 and TRBJ2-7; the D gene is possibly TRBD1 (6 bases). The CDR3 extends 3 residues past the end of the read, so its final part is completed from the germline J gene. The CDR3 has 14 amino acids. Trimming left V 4 bases short and J 5 bases short, with 15 bases between. Germline assignment: CDR1 SEHNR and CDR2 FQNEAQ (reference sequence).

This clone was seen at least ten times. The CDR3 extends 3 residues past the end of the read, so its final part is completed from the germline J gene. The V call is TRBV19, the J call TRBJ1-5; the match to TRBD1 covers 7 bases. CDR1 LNHDA and CDR2 SQIVND come from the germline V gene (reference sequence). The V and J ends lost 3 bases and 3 bases, in that order; junction bases with no gene match: 2. The CDR3 is 14 residues long. CDR3 loop: CASSIGTVNQPQHF. The DNA read from the CDR3 is TGTGCCAGTAGTATCGGGACAGTCAATCAGCCC.

Ten or more counts support this clone. The read stops 3 residues short of the end of the CDR3; the missing end is completed from the germline J gene. The chain joins TRBV30 to TRBJ2-2; 9 bases fit TRBD1. The CDR3 spans 14 residues. Germline V CDR1 and CDR2: GTSNPN, SVGIG (reference sequence). Incomplete CDR3 DNA: TGTGCCTGGACGGGACAGGGAGGATTCCGGCAG. Protein product: CAWTGQGGFRQ. In full, the CDR3 reads CAWTGQGGFRQLFF.

Ten or more counts support this clone. The sequence runs out 3 residues before the end of the CDR3; the remainder is reconstructed from the germline J gene. The V call is TRBV3-1 (or the pseudogene TRBV3-2), the J call TRBJ2-2; maybe TRBD1 (6 bases). The V end lost 6 bases, the J end lost 0 bases, and 8 bases lay between the germline ends. From germline, CDR1 is LGHDT and CDR2 YNNKEL (reference sequence). The length of the CDR3 is 14 residues. The CDR3 spells CASRQGANTGELFF. The sequenced part of the CDR3 DNA is TGTGCCAGCAGACAGGGCGCGAACACCGGGGAG.

This clone showed up many times. Read data end 3 residues before the CDR3 end; the end is taken from the germline J gene. The genes are TRBV10-1 and TRBJ2-1; 9 bases agree with TRBD1. V dropped 5 bases and J dropped 7; count of bases not matched to a gene: 9. CDR3 size: 15 residues. Per the germline V gene, CDR1 is WNHNN and CDR2 is SYGVQD (reference sequence). CDR3 amino acids: CASSTRDRAPNEQFF. The CDR3 bases that were read are TGCGCCAGCAGTACCCGGGACAGGGCCCCTAATGAG.

This clone appeared many times. The missing CDR3 end, 3 residues past where the read stops, is filled in from the germline J gene. The chain is built from TRBV6-4 and TRBJ1-1; D is ambiguous. The CDR3 is made up of 14 amino acids. The V gene's germline CDR1 is MRHNA and CDR2 SNTAGT. Deletions cut 7 bases from V and 0 bases from J, with 12 bases between. The sequenced CDR3 bases are TGTGCCAGCAAGTTCACAGCTATGAACACTGAA. The encoded protein is CASKFTAMNTE. The complete CDR3 protein is CASKFTAMNTEAFF.

This clone has just a few counts. The CDR3 DNA, read in part, is TGTGCCAGCAGAGCAGGGCCGGGGGACACCGGGGAG. Translating it yields CASRAGPGDTGE. The full-length CDR3 reads as CASRAGPGDTGELFF. The gene calls are TRBV2 and TRBJ2-2; TRBD2 is a possible D gene (6 bases). The CDR3 end lies 3 residues beyond the end of the read and is filled in from the germline J gene. CDR1 is SNHLY, CDR2 FYNNEI, per germline. This CDR3 region has 15 residues. V was clipped by 6 bases and J by 3 bases, with 14 bases between them.

This clone was observed at least ten times. The read finishes 3 residues shy of the CDR3 end, and the germline J gene is used to complete it. The genes are TRBV5-1 and TRBJ1-3, with 7 bases fitting TRBD1. The CDR3 sequence is 16 residues long. The trim removed 2 bases at V and 3 bases at J, leaving 8 bases unmatched. The germline CDR1 and CDR2 sequences are SGHRS and YFSETQ. CDR3 residues: CASSFEKGGGGNTIYF. The DNA read from the CDR3 is TGCGCCAGCAGCTTCGAGAAAGGGGGCGGTGGAAACACC.